These 7 T cell receptor beta chains share one sample of origin, sequenced in a study of cytomegalovirus exposure and HLA in healthy donors. Using immunoSEQ multiplex PCR, the repertoire was profiled, and TCRdb retains in-frame clones only, with some absent. The table has about 160,000 clones, 84% seen once. The sample was PBMCs. The receptors come from a man aged 25-45 years in good health and CMV-seropositive.

V gene TRBV5-6 combines with J gene TRBJ1-2, with 7 bases that match TRBD1. The CDR3 covers 14 residues. From germline, CDR1 is SGHDT and CDR2 YYEEEE. V gave up 0 bases and J gave up 4 bases; unmatched junction bases: 3. CDR3 nucleotide sequence: TGTGCCAGCAGCTTGGAGGGGGCGCTCTATGGCTACACCTTC. Translation: CASSLEGALYGYTF.

The CDR3 region has the DNA TGTGCCAGCAGCATGAAACAGGGTAGCTACACCTTC. The encoded protein is CASSMKQGSYTF. The chain combines TRBV7-3 with TRBJ1-2; D might be TRBD1 (6 bases). The CDR3 covers 12 residues. CDR1 and CDR2 (germline): SGHTA, FQGTGA. With 5 bases removed from V and 9 bases from J, the gap between germline ends came to 13 bases. Full variable domain (rest looked up from reference TRBV7-3 and TRBJ1-2): GAGVSQTPSNKVTEKGKYVELRCDPISGHTALYWYRQSLGQGPEFLIYFQGTGAADDSGLPNDRFFAVRPEGSVSTLKIQRTERGDSAVYLCASSMKQGSYTFGSGTRLTVV.

The CDR3 nucleotides are TGTGCCAGCAGTGTAGGGACTAGCGGCACCGGGGAGCTGTTTTTT. It codes for CASSVGTSGTGELFF. V usage is TRBV2 and J usage is TRBJ2-2; TRBD2 matches 11 bases. The CDR3 contains 15 residues. Germline loops: CDR1 SNHLY, CDR2 FYNNEI. The V gene end was trimmed by 4 bases and the J gene end by 4 bases; junction bases not matched to a gene: 2.

V gene TRBV7-2 combines with J gene TRBJ1-1; D is undetermined. The CDR3 is made up of 15 amino acids. V was trimmed by 5 bases and J by 0 bases, leaving 13 bases between them. CDR1 SGHTA and CDR2 FQGNSA come from the germline V gene. The DNA of the CDR3 is TGTGCCAGCAGCCCCCGGGTAAGAGTGAACACTGAAGCTTTCTTT. Translated, it gives CASSPRVRVNTEAFF.

The rearrangement joins TRBV4-1 to TRBJ2-2; 8 positions agree with TRBD2. The V gene's germline CDR1 is MGHRA and CDR2 YSYEKL. The CDR3 is 16 amino acids. V shed 5 bases, J shed 3 bases, and the junction held 8 bases outside the gene matches. Written as DNA, the CDR3 is TGCGCCAGCAGCACAAGCGGGAGCGAAGACACCGGGGAGCTGTTTTTT. Translating gives CASSTSGSEDTGELFF.

The V and J genes are TRBV5-1 and TRBJ2-6; 7 nucleotides align to TRBD2. Per the germline V gene, CDR1 is SGHRS and CDR2 is YFSETQ. The CDR3 spans 20 residues. V dropped 3 bases and J dropped 3; count of bases not matched to a gene: 18. The CDR3 nucleotides read TGCGCCAGCAGCTCGTCGGCACTAGCGCCTCCGGGTTTTGGGGCCAACGTCCTGACTTTC. Protein product: CASSSSALAPPGFGANVLTF.

The chain couples TRBV11-1 to TRBJ2-3, with D perhaps matching TRBD2 (7 bases). The CDR3 has 14 amino acids. Germline V CDR1 and CDR2: SGHAT, FQDESV (reference sequence). V gave up 5 bases and J gave up 4 bases, with 13 bases separating them. Written as DNA, the CDR3 is TGTGCCAGCAGCCCGATAGGGGGGGCAGATACGCAGTATTTT. This translates into CASSPIGGADTQYF.